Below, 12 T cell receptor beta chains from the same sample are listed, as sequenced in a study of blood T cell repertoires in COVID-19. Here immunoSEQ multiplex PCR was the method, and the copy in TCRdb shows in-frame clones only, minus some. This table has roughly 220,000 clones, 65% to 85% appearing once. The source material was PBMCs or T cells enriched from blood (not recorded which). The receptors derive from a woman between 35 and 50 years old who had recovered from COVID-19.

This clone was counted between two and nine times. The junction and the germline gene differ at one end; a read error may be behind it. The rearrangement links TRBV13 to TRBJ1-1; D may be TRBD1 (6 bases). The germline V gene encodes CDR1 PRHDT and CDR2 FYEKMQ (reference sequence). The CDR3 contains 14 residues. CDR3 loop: CASSLAGGQVDVPF. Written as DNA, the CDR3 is TGTGCCAGCAGCTTAGCGGGGGGGCAGGTAGACGTTCCTTTT.

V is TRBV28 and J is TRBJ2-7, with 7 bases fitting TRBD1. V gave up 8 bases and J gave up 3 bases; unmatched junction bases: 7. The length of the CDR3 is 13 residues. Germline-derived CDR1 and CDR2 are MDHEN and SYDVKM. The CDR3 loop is CASLDRDLYEQYF. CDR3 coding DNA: TGTGCCAGCCTCGACAGGGACCTCTACGAGCAGTACTTC.

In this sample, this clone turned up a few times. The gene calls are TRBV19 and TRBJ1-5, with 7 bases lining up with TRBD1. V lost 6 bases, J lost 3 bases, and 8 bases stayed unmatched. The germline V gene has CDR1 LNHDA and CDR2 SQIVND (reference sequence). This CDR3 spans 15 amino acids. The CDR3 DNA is TGTGCCAGTAGAACGGGACAGAGGGACAATCAGCCCCAGCATTTT. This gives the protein CASRTGQRDNQPQHF.

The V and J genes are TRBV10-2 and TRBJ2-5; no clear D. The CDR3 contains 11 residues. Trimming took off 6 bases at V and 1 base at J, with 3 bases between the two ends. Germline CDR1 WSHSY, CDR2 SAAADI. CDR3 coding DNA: TGCGCCAGCAGCGTCCAAGAGACCCAGTACTTC. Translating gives CASSVQETQYF.

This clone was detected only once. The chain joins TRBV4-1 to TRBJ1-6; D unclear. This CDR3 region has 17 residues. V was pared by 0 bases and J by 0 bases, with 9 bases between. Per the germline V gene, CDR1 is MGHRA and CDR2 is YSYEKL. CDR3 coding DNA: TGCGCCAGCAGCCAAGATATGGGGAGCTCCTATAATTCACCCCTCCACTTT. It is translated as CASSQDMGSSYNSPLHF.

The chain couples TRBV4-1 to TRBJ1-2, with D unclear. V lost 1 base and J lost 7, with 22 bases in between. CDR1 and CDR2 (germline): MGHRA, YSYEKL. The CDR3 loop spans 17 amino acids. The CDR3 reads CASSQALAERSVSGYTF. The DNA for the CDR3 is TGCGCCAGCAGCCAAGCCTTGGCTGAGAGGAGCGTCTCTGGCTACACCTTC.

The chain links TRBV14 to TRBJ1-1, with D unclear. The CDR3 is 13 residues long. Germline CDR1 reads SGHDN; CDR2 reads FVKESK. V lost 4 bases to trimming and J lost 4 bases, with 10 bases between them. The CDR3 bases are TGTGCCAGCAGCCGGGCAGCCGGCACTGAAGCTTTCTTT. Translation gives CASSRAAGTEAFF.

The chain's CDR3 is CASSPWGENTGELFF. The CDR3 coding sequence is TGTGCCAGCTCACCGTGGGGGGAGAACACCGGGGAGCTGTTTTTT. V usage is TRBV18 and J usage is TRBJ2-2, with D possibly matching TRBD2 (6 bases). CDR1 is KGHSH and CDR2 is LQKENI in the germline V gene. CDR3 size: 15 residues. V was clipped by 3 bases and J by 1 base, with 9 bases between them.

The CDR3 region has the DNA TGCGCCAGCAGCCAAGGTATACTAGCGGGGGGCACCATTCAGTACTTC. Translated, it gives CASSQGILAGGTIQYF. The rearrangement links TRBV4-1 to TRBJ2-4; 12 nucleotides align to TRBD2. From germline, CDR1 is MGHRA and CDR2 YSYEKL. The CDR3 is 16 amino acids. V lost 1 base and J lost 9; bases outside the gene matches: 7.

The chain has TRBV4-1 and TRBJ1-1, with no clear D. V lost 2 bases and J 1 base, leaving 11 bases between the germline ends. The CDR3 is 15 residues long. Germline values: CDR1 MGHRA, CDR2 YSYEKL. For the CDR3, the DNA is TGCGCCAGCAGCCAACCTTTGCGAGGGAACACTGAAGCTTTCTTT. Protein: CASSQPLRGNTEAFF.

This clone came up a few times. The CDR3 DNA is TGTGCCAGCAGCTCCCCCCCGACAGGGAACACTGAAGCTTTCTTT. It translates to CASSSPPTGNTEAFF. The genes are TRBV5-4 and TRBJ1-1, with a possible D match to TRBD1 (6 bases). The ends were cut back, 3 bases at V and 1 base at J, with 13 bases in the middle. The CDR3 has 15 amino acids. CDR1 is SGHNT, CDR2 YYREEE, per germline (reference sequence).

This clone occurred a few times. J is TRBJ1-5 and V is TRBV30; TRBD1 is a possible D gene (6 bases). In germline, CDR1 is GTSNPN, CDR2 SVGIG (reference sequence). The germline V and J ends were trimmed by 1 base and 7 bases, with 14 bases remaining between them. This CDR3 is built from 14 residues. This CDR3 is CAWSATGWEQPQHF. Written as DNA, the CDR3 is TGTGCCTGGAGTGCCACAGGGTGGGAGCAGCCCCAGCATTTT.